What follows are 22 T cell receptor beta chains derived from one specimen sequenced in a study of shared clonotypes between healthy human individuals. Generated by immunoSEQ multiplex PCR, the TCRdb table keeps only in-frame clones and is missing some. The table records about 490,000 clones, about 84% of them present only once. The sequencing input was PBMCs. These receptors all stem from a woman in her thirties or forties in good health. Some clones in this sample may be carry-over from other donors' samples.

This sequence joins TRBV30 and TRBJ1-1, with 8 bases identical to TRBD1. The CDR3 runs to 14 residues. The V segment lost 8 bases and the J segment 5 bases; nucleotides outside the gene matches: 13. CDR1 is GTSNPN, CDR2 SVGIG, per germline (reference sequence). This CDR3 reads CAHRRQGRGTEAFF. CDR3 sequence (DNA): TGTGCCCATCGTAGACAGGGGCGGGGGACTGAAGCTTTCTTT.

This chain links TRBV7-3 with TRBJ2-7; D may match TRBD1 or TRBD2 (5 bases each). Germline loops: CDR1 SGHTA, CDR2 FQGTGA. V shed 5 bases and J shed 5 bases, with 13 bases lying between them. This CDR3 has 13 amino acids. CDR3 sequence: CASSPGPGNEQYF. The DNA of the CDR3 is TGTGCCAGCAGCCCGGGACCAGGGAACGAGCAGTACTTC.

The V gene is TRBV19, the J gene TRBJ2-3; TRBD2 agrees at 10 bases. Germline CDR1 and CDR2: LNHDA and SQIVND (reference sequence). The CDR3 totals 15 residues. V shed 6 bases and J 0 bases; nucleotides not matched to a gene: 3. The CDR3 sequence: CASSKLAGSTDTQYF. DNA of the CDR3: TGTGCCAGTAGCAAACTAGCGGGAAGCACAGATACGCAGTATTTT.

The rearrangement links TRBV13 to TRBJ1-2; D gene ambiguous. Trimming took off 5 bases at V and 2 bases at J, with 15 bases between the two ends. Germline CDR1 PRHDT, CDR2 FYEKMQ (reference sequence). This CDR3 spans 15 amino acids. The CDR3, as DNA: TGTGCCAGCAGCCCCCCGGGTAGCAGGAACTATGGCTACACCTTC. This encodes CASSPPGSRNYGYTF.

The V gene is TRBV5-1, the J gene TRBJ2-7, with D unresolved. Per the germline V gene, CDR1 is SGHRS and CDR2 is YFSETQ. V lost 1 base and J lost 6, with 14 bases in between. The CDR3 sequence is 14 residues long. The DNA for the CDR3 is TGCGCCAGCAGCTTGTTACCATCGGCGTCCGAGCAGTACTTC. Its translation is CASSLLPSASEQYF.

The rearrangement uses TRBV11-2 and TRBJ2-5; 7 bases agree with TRBD2. The trim removed 1 base at V and 3 bases at J, leaving 8 bases unmatched. Germline CDR1 reads SGHAT; CDR2 reads FQNNGV. This CDR3 has 16 amino acids. In DNA, the CDR3 is TGTGCCAGCAGCTTAGGGAGACTAGCTTTGAAAGAGACCCAGTACTTC. It translates to CASSLGRLALKETQYF.

This clone was counted many times. This chain links TRBV11-1 with TRBJ2-7, with TRBD1 matching over 8 bases. Germline assignment: CDR1 SGHAT and CDR2 FQDESV (reference sequence). The CDR3 has 19 residues. V dropped 0 bases and J dropped 1; count of bases not matched to a gene: 14. The CDR3 DNA reads as TGTGCCAGCAGCTTAGCGGTGAGAACAGGGGGACTGGGGTCCTACGAGCAGTACTTC. Translating gives CASSLAVRTGGLGSYEQYF.

This clone has just a few counts. A far larger clone is off by one base, so a read error is likely. The chain uses TRBV4-1 and TRBJ1-5; no firm D call. The CDR3 length is 15 residues. V shed 0 bases and J shed 3 bases, with 9 bases lying between them. The V gene's germline CDR1 is MGHRA and CDR2 YSYEKL. The CDR3 nucleotides are TGCGCCAGCAGCCAAGATTGGGTGTACAATCAGCCCCAGCATTTT. Protein sequence: CASSQDWVYNQPQHF.

The chain has TRBV9 and TRBJ2-7; TRBD2 is a possible D gene (5 bases). From germline, CDR1 is SGDLS and CDR2 YYNGEE. This CDR3 is built from 15 residues. Trimming shortened V by 0 bases and J by 5 bases, and 15 bases separated the two germline ends. The CDR3 spells CASSVGSGLGDEQYF. The DNA for the CDR3 is TGTGCCAGCAGCGTAGGTTCCGGGCTCGGGGACGAGCAGTACTTC. The variable domain in full, with the rest retrieved from reference TRBV9 and TRBJ2-7, is DSGVTQTPKHLITATGQRVTLRCSPRSGDLSVYWYQQSLDQGLQFLIQYYNGEERAKGNILERFSAQQFPDLHSELNLSSLELGDSALYFCASSVGSGLGDEQYFGPGTRLTVT.

This chain connects TRBV7-2 to TRBJ2-7; TRBD2 matches at 13 bases. Looked up from germline, CDR1 is SGHTA and CDR2 is FQGNSA. CDR3 size: 16 residues. V gave up 7 bases and J gave up 2 bases; unmatched junction bases: 8. The CDR3 loop reads CASTGGTSGTTYEQYF. DNA of the CDR3: TGTGCCAGCACAGGGGGGACTAGCGGGACGACCTACGAGCAGTACTTC.

J is TRBJ2-1 and V is TRBV9; 7 bases match TRBD2. Trimming took 4 bases from V and 4 from J; bases not matched to a gene: 8. Germline V lookup: CDR1 SGDLS, CDR2 YYNGEE. The CDR3 is 15 residues long. For the CDR3, the DNA is TGTGCCAGCAGCCTGACTAGCTCAAGGTACAATGAGCAGTTCTTC. This sequence encodes CASSLTSSRYNEQFF.

V is TRBV10-1 and J is TRBJ2-1; D possibly corresponds to TRBD2 (6 bases). Looked up from germline, CDR1 is WNHNN and CDR2 is SYGVQD (reference sequence). V lost 0 bases to trimming and J lost 8 bases, with 14 bases between them. This CDR3 contains 15 residues. DNA of the CDR3: TGCGCCAGCAGTGAGTCGACTAGTGGGTGGGATGAGCAGTTCTTC. Protein sequence: CASSESTSGWDEQFF.

V and J are TRBV7-8 and TRBJ2-7; the match to TRBD2 covers 9 bases. V was clipped by 2 bases and J by 1 base; unmatched bases: 3. The germline V gene encodes CDR1 SGHVS and CDR2 FQNEAQ. The CDR3 is 15 amino acids. The CDR3 region is CASSLKLAGSYEQYF. In nucleotides, the CDR3 is TGTGCCAGCAGCTTAAAGCTAGCGGGGTCCTACGAGCAGTACTTC.

The gene calls are TRBV29-1 and TRBJ2-7; tentative D call: TRBD2 (5 bases). V shed 6 bases and J shed 0 bases, with 12 bases lying between them. The V gene's germline CDR1 is SQVTM and CDR2 ANQGSEA. CDR3 size: 13 residues. CDR3: CSVHGDSSYEQYF. CDR3 nucleotide sequence: TGCAGCGTGCACGGGGATAGCTCCTACGAGCAGTACTTC.

This CDR3 is CASSYGTSGRKQFF. In DNA form, the CDR3 reads TGTGCCAGCAGCTACGGGACTAGCGGGAGAAAGCAGTTCTTC. The chain recombines TRBV5-6 with TRBJ2-1; TRBD2 aligns across 14 bases. The germline gives CDR1 SGHDT, CDR2 YYEEEE. J gave up 11 bases and V 3 bases, and 4 bases lay outside the gene matches. The CDR3 is 14 amino acids.

The rearrangement joins TRBV4-2 to TRBJ2-3, with D possibly being TRBD1 (5 bases). The CDR3 covers 12 residues. Germline CDR1 and CDR2: LGHNA and YNFKEQ. The V and J ends lost 4 bases and 11 bases respectively, with 13 bases between them. The CDR3: CASSPQGTGQYF. The CDR3 DNA sequence: TGTGCCAGCAGCCCTCAGGGAACTGGGCAGTATTTT.

A note on this clone: It differs at one base from a far larger clone, so likely a read error. This CDR3 is also generated by other DNA sequences in the sample. The chain employs TRBV6-1 and TRBJ1-1; D perhaps matches TRBD1 (5 bases). The CDR3 runs to 15 residues. Trimming took 5 bases from V and 8 from J, leaving 21 bases between them. Looked up from germline, CDR1 is MNHNS and CDR2 is SASEGT. CDR3 coding DNA: TGTGCCAGCAGTCCTTGGAACCCCAGGGAACGCGAAGCTTTCTTT. Protein: CASSPWNPREREAFF.

This clone was observed a single time. The chain recombines TRBV18 with TRBJ2-2, with TRBD2 matching over 8 bases. Germline V gene lookup returns CDR1 KGHSH and CDR2 LQKENI. V trimming: 8 bases; J trimming: 1 base; junction bases outside the gene matches: 6. This CDR3 comprises 15 residues. CDR3 in amino acids: CASPPAGENTGELFF. CDR3 in DNA: TGTGCCAGCCCTCCAGCGGGGGAGAACACCGGGGAGCTGTTTTTT.

The genes are TRBV27 and TRBJ1-1; a possible D gene is TRBD1 (5 bases). The germline V and J ends were trimmed by 5 bases and 4 bases, with 17 bases remaining between them. From germline, CDR1 is MNHEY and CDR2 SMNVEV (reference sequence). This CDR3 region has 15 residues. The CDR3 sequence: CASSLTQGGGTEAFF. CDR3 nucleotide sequence: TGTGCCAGCAGTCTGACCCAGGGCGGGGGCACTGAAGCTTTCTTT.

CDR3 bases: TGTGCCAGCAGCCAACAGGGACTAGCGGGCCACAATGAGCAGTTCTTC. This translates into CASSQQGLAGHNEQFF. The rearrangement joins TRBV4-2 to TRBJ2-1, with 12 nucleotides matching TRBD2. V lost 2 bases to trimming and J lost 5 bases; unmatched junction nucleotides: 4. The CDR3 is 16 amino acids. Germline V gives CDR1 LGHNA, CDR2 YNFKEQ.

The V and J genes are TRBV11-2 and TRBJ2-7, with 7 nucleotides matching TRBD1. The V gene's germline CDR1 is SGHAT and CDR2 FQNNGV. This CDR3 has 15 amino acids. V lost 5 bases and J lost 1; bases outside the gene matches: 8. The DNA of the CDR3 is TGTGCCAGCAGCCCTAGACCACAGGGGTCCTACGAGCAGTACTTC. Translated, it gives CASSPRPQGSYEQYF.

This rearrangement joins TRBV7-9 to TRBJ2-1; D might be TRBD2 (6 bases). The germline gives CDR1 SEHNR, CDR2 FQNEAQ (reference sequence). CDR3 length: 16 amino acids. Trimming took 0 bases from V and 9 from J, leaving 18 bases between them. The CDR3 coding sequence is TGTGCCAGCAGCTTAGCTAGCGGTTACCCTGGGGGTGAGCAGTTCTTC. This codes for CASSLASGYPGGEQFF.